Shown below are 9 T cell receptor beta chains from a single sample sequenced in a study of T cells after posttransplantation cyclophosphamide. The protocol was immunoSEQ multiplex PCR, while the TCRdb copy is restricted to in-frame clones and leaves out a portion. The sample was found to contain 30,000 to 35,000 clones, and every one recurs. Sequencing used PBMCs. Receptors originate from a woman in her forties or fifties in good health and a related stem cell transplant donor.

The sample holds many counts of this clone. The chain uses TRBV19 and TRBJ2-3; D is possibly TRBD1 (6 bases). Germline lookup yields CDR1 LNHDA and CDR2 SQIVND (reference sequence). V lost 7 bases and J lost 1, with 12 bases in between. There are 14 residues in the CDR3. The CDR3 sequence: CASTETGRTDTQYF. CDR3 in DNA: TGTGCCAGTACCGAAACAGGGCGCACAGATACGCAGTATTTT. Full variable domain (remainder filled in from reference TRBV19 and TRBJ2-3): DGGITQSPKYLFRKEGQNVTLSCEQNLNHDAMYWYRQDPGQGLRLIYYSQIVNDFQKGDIAEGYSVSREKKESFPLTVTSAQKNPTAFYLCASTETGRTDTQYFGPGTRLTVL.

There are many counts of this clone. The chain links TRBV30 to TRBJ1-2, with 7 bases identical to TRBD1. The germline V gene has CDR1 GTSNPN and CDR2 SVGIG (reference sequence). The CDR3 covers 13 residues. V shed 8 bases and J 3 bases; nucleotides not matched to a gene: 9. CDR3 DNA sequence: TGTGCCCAAGGGGGCGGATACGACTATGGCTACACCTTC. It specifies CAQGGGYDYGYTF.

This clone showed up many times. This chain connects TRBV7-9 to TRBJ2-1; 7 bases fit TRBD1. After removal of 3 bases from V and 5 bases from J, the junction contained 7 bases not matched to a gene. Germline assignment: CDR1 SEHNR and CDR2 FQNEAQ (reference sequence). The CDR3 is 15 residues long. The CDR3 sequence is CASSFWDSLNNEQFF. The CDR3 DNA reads TGTGCCAGCAGCTTTTGGGACAGCCTTAACAATGAGCAGTTCTTC.

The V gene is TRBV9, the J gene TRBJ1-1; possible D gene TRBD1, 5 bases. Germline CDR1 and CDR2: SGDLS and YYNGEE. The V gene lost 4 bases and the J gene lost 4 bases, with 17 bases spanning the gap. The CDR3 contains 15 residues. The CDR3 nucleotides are TGTGCCAGCAGCAGGGGAGATCGGGCCTCCACTGAAGCTTTCTTT. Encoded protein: CASSRGDRASTEAFF.

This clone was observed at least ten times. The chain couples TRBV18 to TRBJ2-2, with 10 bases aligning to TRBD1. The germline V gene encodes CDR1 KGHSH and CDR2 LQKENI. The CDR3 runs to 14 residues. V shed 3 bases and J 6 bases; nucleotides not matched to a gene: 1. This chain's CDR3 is CASSPGTGAGELFF. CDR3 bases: TGTGCCAGCTCACCCGGGACAGGGGCCGGGGAGCTGTTTTTT.

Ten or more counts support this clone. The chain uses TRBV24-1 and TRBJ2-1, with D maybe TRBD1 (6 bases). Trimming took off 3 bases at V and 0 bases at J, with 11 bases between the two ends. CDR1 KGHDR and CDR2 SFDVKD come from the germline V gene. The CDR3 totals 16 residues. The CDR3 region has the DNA TGTGCCACCAGTGATCGGACAGCTACCTCCTACAATGAGCAGTTCTTC. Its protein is CATSDRTATSYNEQFF.

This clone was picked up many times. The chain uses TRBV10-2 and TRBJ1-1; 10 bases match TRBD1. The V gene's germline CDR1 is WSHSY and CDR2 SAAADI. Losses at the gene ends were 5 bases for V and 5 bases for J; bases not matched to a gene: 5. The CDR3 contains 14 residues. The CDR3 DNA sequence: TGCGCCAGCAGTAAGGGACAGGGGAGGACTGAAGCTTTCTTT. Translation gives CASSKGQGRTEAFF.

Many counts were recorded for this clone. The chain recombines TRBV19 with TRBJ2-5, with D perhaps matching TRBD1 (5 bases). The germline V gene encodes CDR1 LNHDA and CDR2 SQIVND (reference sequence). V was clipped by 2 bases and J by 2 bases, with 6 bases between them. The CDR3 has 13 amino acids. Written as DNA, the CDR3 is TGTGCCAGTAGTATAAGACAGCAAGAGACCCAGTACTTC. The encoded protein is CASSIRQQETQYF.

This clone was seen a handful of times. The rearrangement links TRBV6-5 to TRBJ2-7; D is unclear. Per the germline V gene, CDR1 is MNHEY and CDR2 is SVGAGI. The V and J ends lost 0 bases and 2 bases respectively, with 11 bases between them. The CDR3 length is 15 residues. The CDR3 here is CASSYSYQAPYEQYF. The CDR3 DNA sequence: TGTGCCAGCAGTTACTCTTATCAGGCCCCCTACGAGCAGTACTTC.